The subject of this entry is one T cell receptor beta chain. This entry comes from a study of blood T cells in healthy people across ages. Primed by a sample-barcoded 5' primer and a J-beta primer mix, a second PCR proceeded for roughly 6 to 12 cycles. TCRdb re-called the 5' RACE reads with MiXCR, one entry per CDR3 protein. The sample consists of 1.5 million to 2 million distinct CDR3 sequences, roughly 32% of them appearing once. The CDR3 totals 15 residues. V shed 6 bases, J shed 6 bases, and the junction held 7 bases outside the gene matches. Germline CDR1 is DFQATT and CDR2 is SNEGSKA (reference sequence).

The specimen was blood. The chain is built from TRBV20-1 and TRBJ2-1; TRBD2 agrees at 14 bases. The clonotype comes from a woman aged 30 to 39 in good health. Here the CDR3 reads CSARLAGGFCNEQFF. CDR3 in DNA: TGCAGTGCGAGACTAGCGGGAGGGTTCTGCAATGAGCAGTTCTTC.